These T cell receptor beta chains were read from a single sample in a study of identical twins. TCRdb reprocessed the 5' RACE reads with MiXCR, giving one entry per CDR3 protein. The sample has nearly 650,000 distinct CDR3 sequences; around 7.5% are singletons. These data also formed part of another study, on yellow fever vaccine responses in identical twins.

The sequencing input was PBMCs. The receptors were gathered from a woman between 18 and 29 years old in good health. Each CDR3 is given with its conserved first and last residue. A D gene is named only where the DNA matches it firmly. Where a row states a size, it is once, few, many or the class of an expanded clone; other rows omit it.

clone_size d_call j_call v_call cdr3_aa cdr3_nt
NA NA TRBJ2-5 TRBV4-1 CASSPGAGAVQETQYF TGCGCCAGCAGCCCCGGGGCGGGGGCCGTCCAAGAGACCCAGTACTTC
many NA TRBJ1-5 TRBV2 CASSEEQAGQPQHF TGTGCCAGCAGTGAGGAACAGGCGGGTCAGCCCCAGCATTTT
few TRBD2 TRBJ2-1 TRBV7-2 CASSLGWGASGASEQFF TGTGCCAGCAGCTTAGGGTGGGGGGCTAGCGGGGCCTCTGAGCAGTTCTTC
few TRBD2 TRBJ2-3 TRBV5-1 CASSTRSGGRSDTQYF TGCGCCAGCAGCACCCGTAGCGGGGGGAGATCAGATACGCAGTATTTT
NA TRBD1 TRBJ2-1 TRBV7-7 CASSYRDRAYEQFF TGTGCCAGCAGCTACCGGGACAGGGCCTATGAGCAGTTCTTC
NA NA TRBJ1-3 TRBV6-1 CASSTRSASNTIYF TGTGCCAGCAGTACCCGGAGCGCGTCAAACACCATATATTTT
few TRBD2 TRBJ2-5 TRBV10-3 CAISERLAVYETQYF TGTGCCATCAGTGAGAGGCTAGCGGTTTACGAGACCCAGTACTTC
NA NA TRBJ2-7 TRBV2 CASRGGRYEQYF TGTGCCAGCAGGGGGGGACGCTACGAGCAGTACTTC
few TRBD2 TRBJ2-1 TRBV7-9 CASSLGPSGSKQFF TGTGCCAGCAGCTTGGGTCCTAGCGGGAGCAAGCAGTTCTTC
NA NA TRBJ2-3 TRBV6-2/TRBV6-3 CASNVPDGKSTDTQYF TGTGCCAGCAACGTACCGGACGGGAAAAGCACAGATACGCAGTATTTT
few TRBD1 TRBJ2-5 TRBV20-1 CSAPGTGFEETQYF TGCAGTGCTCCCGGGACAGGGTTCGAGGAGACCCAGTACTTC
few TRBD1 TRBJ2-7 TRBV28 CASTFSGQGAYEQYF TGTGCCAGCACCTTTAGCGGACAGGGGGCGTACGAGCAGTACTTC
NA NA TRBJ2-7 TRBV4-2 CASSQGTLQLGGEQYF TGTGCCAGCAGCCAAGGCACCCTCCAGCTAGGGGGTGAGCAGTACTTC
once NA TRBJ1-4 TRBV6-5 CASSYSGGAEKLFF TGTGCCAGCAGTTACTCTGGGGGGGCTGAAAAACTGTTTTTT
NA NA TRBJ2-5 TRBV29-1 CSALDAGETQYF TGCAGCGCCCTCGACGCAGGGGAGACCCAGTACTTC
NA NA TRBJ2-5 TRBV5-1 CASSLVVAGPQETQYF TGCGCCAGCAGCTTGGTTGTGGCGGGGCCCCAAGAGACCCAGTACTTC
NA NA TRBJ2-1 TRBV6-1 CASRKGQLYNEQFF TGTGCCAGCAGGAAGGGACAACTCTACAATGAGCAGTTCTTC
NA NA TRBJ2-1 TRBV3-1 CASSQGFGLTLYNEQFF TGTGCCAGCAGCCAAGGATTCGGTTTGACTCTCTACAATGAGCAGTTCTTC
many TRBD2 TRBJ2-1 TRBV24-1 CATSDLAGARLF TGTGCCACCAGTGATCTAGCGGGAGCCCGGCTCTTC
NA NA TRBJ1-1 TRBV20-1 CSATETGTEAFF TGCAGTGCTACCGAGACAGGCACTGAAGCTTTCTTT
few TRBD2 TRBJ2-1 TRBV20-1 CSARLLADFYNEQFF TGCAGTGCTAGACTACTAGCGGACTTTTACAATGAGCAGTTCTTC
many TRBD1 TRBJ2-2 TRBV12-3/TRBV12-4 CASSLGTGRTGELFF TGTGCCAGCAGTTTAGGGACAGGGCGGACCGGGGAGCTGTTTTTT
many TRBD2 TRBJ2-5 TRBV2 CASRKAGQETQYF TGTGCCAGCAGGAAAGCGGGGCAAGAGACCCAGTACTTC
many NA TRBJ2-1 TRBV29-1 CSVEGRLGQGGMNEQFF TGCAGCGTTGAAGGCCGACTGGGACAAGGAGGGATGAATGAGCAGTTCTTC
NA TRBD2 TRBJ2-3 TRBV3-1 CASSQDVLSGRAGTTDTQYF TGTGCCAGCAGCCAAGATGTGCTTAGCGGGAGGGCCGGTACGACAGATACGCAGTATTTT
many NA TRBJ1-2 TRBV5-1 CASSLDSYYGYTF TGCGCCAGCAGCTTGGACAGCTACTATGGCTACACCTTC
few NA TRBJ2-1 TRBV20-1 CSAAPGTFLSNEQFF TGCAGTGCAGCCCCCGGCACTTTTCTAAGCAATGAGCAGTTCTTC
few NA TRBJ2-3 TRBV7-8 CASSLDVRLGSTDTQYF TGTGCCAGCAGCTTAGACGTTAGGCTGGGTAGCACAGATACGCAGTATTTT
many NA TRBJ1-5 TRBV5-1 CASSLQGPAAQHF TGCGCCAGCAGCTTGCAGGGGCCCGCGGCCCAGCATTTT
few TRBD1 TRBJ1-2 TRBV14 CASSQGLGTENYGYTF TGTGCCAGCAGCCAAGGGCTCGGGACAGAGAACTATGGCTACACCTTC
many TRBD2 TRBJ2-1 TRBV5-1 CASSPSGRGNEQFF TGCGCCAGCAGCCCTAGCGGGAGGGGCAATGAGCAGTTCTTC
NA NA TRBJ1-2 TRBV5-5 CASSLVPEPYGYTF TGTGCCAGCAGCTTGGTTCCAGAACCCTATGGCTACACCTTC
many TRBD1 TRBJ1-2 TRBV6-5 CASSYSKQGEGYTF TGTGCCAGCAGTTACTCAAAACAGGGGGAGGGCTACACCTTC
few TRBD2 TRBJ2-1 TRBV2 CASSSSGVGDEQFF TGTGCCAGCAGTAGTAGCGGGGTTGGCGATGAGCAGTTCTTC
many NA TRBJ1-6 TRBV15 CATSSSYNSPLHF TGTGCCACCAGCAGCTCCTATAATTCACCCCTCCACTTT
NA TRBD1 TRBJ2-2 TRBV7-8 CASSWDRGGTGELFF TGTGCCAGCAGTTGGGACAGGGGAGGGACCGGGGAGCTGTTTTTT
NA NA TRBJ1-2 TRBV7-2 CASSPGTGSYGYTF TGTGCCAGCAGCCCCGGTACAGGGTCCTATGGCTACACCTTC
many TRBD1 TRBJ1-2 TRBV4-2 CASSQATGQVYGYTF TGTGCCAGCAGCCAAGCCACGGGACAGGTTTATGGCTACACCTTC
few NA TRBJ2-3 TRBV11-2 CASSFQGMGDTQYF TGTGCCAGCAGCTTCCAGGGGATGGGAGATACGCAGTATTTT
many TRBD1 TRBJ2-7 TRBV2 CASSWTGDWEQYF TGTGCCAGCTCCTGGACAGGGGATTGGGAGCAGTACTTC
NA NA TRBJ2-2 TRBV4-1 CASSQDWPTGELFF TGCGCCAGCAGCCAAGATTGGCCCACCGGGGAGCTGTTTTTT
many TRBD1 TRBJ2-3 TRBV7-9 CASSNVLRTGGTDTQYF TGTGCCAGCAGCAACGTCCTAAGGACAGGGGGGACAGATACGCAGTATTTT
many TRBD1 TRBJ1-4 TRBV20-1 CSARDQGQGNEKLFF TGCAGTGCTAGAGATCAAGGACAGGGAAATGAAAAACTGTTTTTT
NA NA TRBJ2-1 TRBV2 CASSGELASYNEQFF TGTGCCAGCAGTGGGGAACTAGCCTCCTACAATGAGCAGTTCTTC
NA NA TRBJ1-6 TRBV15 CATSRDGANSPLHF TGTGCCACCAGCAGAGATGGCGCGAATTCACCCCTCCACTTT
NA NA TRBJ1-2 TRBV28 CASRRDGNYGYTF TGTGCCAGCCGTCGGGACGGGAACTATGGCTACACCTTC
few TRBD1 TRBJ1-1 TRBV3-1 CASSNCWDRARCTEAFF TGTGCCAGCAGTAACTGTTGGGACAGGGCACGATGCACTGAAGCTTTCTTT
NA TRBD1 TRBJ2-5 TRBV7-8 CASSLYGRGETQYF TGTGCCAGCAGCTTATACGGCAGGGGGGAGACCCAGTACTTC